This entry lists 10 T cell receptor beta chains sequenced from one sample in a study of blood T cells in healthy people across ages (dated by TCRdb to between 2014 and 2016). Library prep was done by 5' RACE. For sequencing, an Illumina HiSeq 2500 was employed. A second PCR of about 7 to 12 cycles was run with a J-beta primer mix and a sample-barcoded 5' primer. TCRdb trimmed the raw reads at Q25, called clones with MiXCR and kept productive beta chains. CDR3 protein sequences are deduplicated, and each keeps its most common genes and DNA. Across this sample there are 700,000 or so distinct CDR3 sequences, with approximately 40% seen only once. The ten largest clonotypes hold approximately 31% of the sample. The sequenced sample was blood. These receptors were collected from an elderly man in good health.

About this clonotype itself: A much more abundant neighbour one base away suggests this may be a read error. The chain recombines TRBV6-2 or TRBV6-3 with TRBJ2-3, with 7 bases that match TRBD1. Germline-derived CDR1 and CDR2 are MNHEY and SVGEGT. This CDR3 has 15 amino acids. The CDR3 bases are TGTGCCGGCAGGTCAACAGGGGTCAGCACAGATACGCAGTATTTT. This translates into CAGRSTGVSTDTQYF.

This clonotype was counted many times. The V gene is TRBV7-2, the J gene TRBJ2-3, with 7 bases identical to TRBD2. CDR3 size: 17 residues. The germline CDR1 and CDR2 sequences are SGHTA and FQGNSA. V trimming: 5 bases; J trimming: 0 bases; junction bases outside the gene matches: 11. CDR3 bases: TGTGCCAGCAGCCCCAGTGCTAGCGGCCCTAGCACAGATACGCAGTATTTT. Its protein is CASSPSASGPSTDTQYF. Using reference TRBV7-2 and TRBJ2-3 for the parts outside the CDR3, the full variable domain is GAGVSQSPSNKVTEKGKDVELRCDPISGHTALYWYRQSLGQGLEFLIYFQGNSAPDKSGLPSDRFSAERTGGSVSTLTIQRTQQEDSAVYLCASSPSASGPSTDTQYFGPGTRLTVL.

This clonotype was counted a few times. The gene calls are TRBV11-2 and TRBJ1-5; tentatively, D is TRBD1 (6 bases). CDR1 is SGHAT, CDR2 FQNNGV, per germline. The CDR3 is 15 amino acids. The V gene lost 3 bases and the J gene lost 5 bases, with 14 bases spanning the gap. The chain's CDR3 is CASSLIGGADQPQHF. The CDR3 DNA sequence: TGTGCCAGCAGCTTGATTGGGGGGGCCGATCAGCCCCAGCATTTT.

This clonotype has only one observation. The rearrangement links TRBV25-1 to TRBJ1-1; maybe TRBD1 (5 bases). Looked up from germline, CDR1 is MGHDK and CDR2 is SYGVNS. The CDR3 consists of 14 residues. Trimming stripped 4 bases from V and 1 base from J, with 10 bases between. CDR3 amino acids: CASSGGMGNTEAFF. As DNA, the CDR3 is TGTGCCAGCAGTGGGGGGATGGGGAACACTGAAGCTTTCTTT.

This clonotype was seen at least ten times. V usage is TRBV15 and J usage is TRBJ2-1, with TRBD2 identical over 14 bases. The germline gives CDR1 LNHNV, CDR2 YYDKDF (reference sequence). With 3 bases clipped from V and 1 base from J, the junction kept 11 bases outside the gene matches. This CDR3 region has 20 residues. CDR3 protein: CATSRGPRLAGGLSYNEQFF. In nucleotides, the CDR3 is TGTGCCACCAGCAGGGGACCGAGACTAGCGGGAGGGCTGTCCTACAATGAGCAGTTCTTC.

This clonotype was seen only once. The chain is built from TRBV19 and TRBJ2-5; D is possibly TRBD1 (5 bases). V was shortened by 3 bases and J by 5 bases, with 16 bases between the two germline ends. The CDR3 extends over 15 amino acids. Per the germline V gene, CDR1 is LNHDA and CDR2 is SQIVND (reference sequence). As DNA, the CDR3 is TGTGCCAGTAGTATTTTACAGGAATTGGAGGAGACCCAGTACTTC. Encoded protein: CASSILQELEETQYF.

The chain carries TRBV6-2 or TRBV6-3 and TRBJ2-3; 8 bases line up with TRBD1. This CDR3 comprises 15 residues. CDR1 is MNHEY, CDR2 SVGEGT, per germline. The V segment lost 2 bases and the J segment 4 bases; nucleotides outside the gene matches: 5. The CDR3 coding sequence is TGTGCCAGCAGTTACCTAGGGACAGGCGCAGATACGCAGTATTTT. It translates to CASSYLGTGADTQYF.

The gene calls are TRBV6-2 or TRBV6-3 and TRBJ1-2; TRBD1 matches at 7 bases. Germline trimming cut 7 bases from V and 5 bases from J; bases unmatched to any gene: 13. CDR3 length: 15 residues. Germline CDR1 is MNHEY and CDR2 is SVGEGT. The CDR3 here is CASNPTGKQLYGYTF. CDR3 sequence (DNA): TGTGCCAGCAATCCGACAGGGAAGCAACTATATGGCTACACCTTC.

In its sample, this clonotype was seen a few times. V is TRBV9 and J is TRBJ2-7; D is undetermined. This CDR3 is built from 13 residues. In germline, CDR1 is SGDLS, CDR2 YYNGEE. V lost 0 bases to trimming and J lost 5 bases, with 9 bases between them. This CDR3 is CASSVGEGNEQYF. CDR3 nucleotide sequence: TGTGCCAGCAGCGTAGGGGAAGGCAACGAGCAGTACTTC.

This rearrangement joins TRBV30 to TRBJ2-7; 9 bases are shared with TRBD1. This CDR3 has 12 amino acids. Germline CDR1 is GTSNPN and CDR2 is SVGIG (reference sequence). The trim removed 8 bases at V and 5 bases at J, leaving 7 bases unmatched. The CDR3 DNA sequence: TGTGCCGGGGGGGGGACAGGGAACGAGCAGTACTTC. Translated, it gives CAGGGTGNEQYF. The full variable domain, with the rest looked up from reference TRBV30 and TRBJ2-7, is SQTIHQWPATLVQPVGSPLSLECTVEGTSNPNLYWYRQAAGRGLQLLFYSVGIGQISSEVPQNLSASRPQDRQFILSSKKLLLSDSGFYLCAGGGTGNEQYFGPGTRLTVT.